A selection of T cell receptor beta chains follows, all from one sample in a study of blood T cell repertoires in COVID-19. Here immunoSEQ multiplex PCR was the method, and the copy in TCRdb shows in-frame clones only, minus some. The sample includes fewer than 350,000 clones, approximately 90% of them seen just once. Source material: PBMCs or T cells enriched from blood (not recorded which). The receptor source for this set is a man aged 40-49 years who had been exposed to COVID-19. The CDR3 runs from the conserved cysteine through the conserved F or W. The D gene is left open where the match is weak. For some rows the clone size is stated as once, few or many, or as a class when expanded; others skip it.

d_gene	v_gene	j_gene	abundance	CDR3aa	CDR3nt
-	TRBV2	TRBJ2-2	-	CAGFGLGGLGELFF	TGTGCCGGGTTCGGACTAGGGGGATTGGGGGAGCTGTTTTTT
-	TRBV7-6	TRBJ2-7	once	CASSFSRGSYYEQYF	TGTGCCAGCAGCTTTAGCAGGGGATCCTACTACGAGCAGTACTTC
TRBD2	TRBV2	TRBJ2-3	-	CASTVSGRVPYTDTQYF	TGTGCCAGCACGGTCAGCGGGAGGGTACCTTACACAGATACGCAGTATTTT
TRBD1	TRBV18	TRBJ1-3	-	CASSPIQGQQIVQPSGNTIYF	TGTGCCAGCTCACCAATACAGGGACAGCAAATCGTTCAACCCTCTGGAAACACCATATATTTT
-	TRBV24-1	TRBJ2-1	once	CATSDLHSGGPNEQFF	TGTGCCACCAGTGATTTGCACTCCGGGGGGCCCAATGAGCAGTTCTTC
TRBD1	TRBV18	TRBJ2-7	-	CASSPPMGQGAKEQYF	TGTGCCAGCTCACCACCGATGGGACAGGGGGCAAAAGAGCAGTACTTC
TRBD2	TRBV13	TRBJ2-7	-	CASARKREGIYEQYF	TGTGCCAGCGCTCGGAAACGGGAGGGAATATACGAGCAGTACTTC
-	TRBV21-1	TRBJ2-1	-	CASTERDLYNEQFF	TGTGCCAGCACGGAGCGGGACCTCTACAATGAGCAGTTCTTC
-	TRBV28	TRBJ1-6	-	CASKRPGDNSPLHF	TGTGCCAGCAAACGACCCGGGGATAATTCACCCCTCCACTTT
-	TRBV27	TRBJ2-6	-	CASSLSGAGANVLTF	TGTGCCAGCAGTTTGTCAGGGGCTGGGGCCAACGTCCTGACTTTC
TRBD1	TRBV7-2	TRBJ1-1	-	CASRVQSGTGEAFF	TGTGCCAGCAGAGTCCAATCCGGGACAGGAGAAGCTTTCTTT